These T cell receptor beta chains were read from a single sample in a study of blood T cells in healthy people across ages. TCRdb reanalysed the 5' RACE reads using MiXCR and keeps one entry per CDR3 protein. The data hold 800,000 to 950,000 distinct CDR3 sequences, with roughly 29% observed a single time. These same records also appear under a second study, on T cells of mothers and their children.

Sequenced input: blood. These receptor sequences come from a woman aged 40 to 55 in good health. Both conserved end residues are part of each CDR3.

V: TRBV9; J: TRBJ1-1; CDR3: CASSPTTEAFF
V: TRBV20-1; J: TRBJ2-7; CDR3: CSARPRDRQSYEQYF
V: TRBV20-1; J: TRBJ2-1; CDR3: CSATGGAGTYNEQFF
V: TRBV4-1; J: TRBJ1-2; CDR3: CATNPGQDSNYGYTF
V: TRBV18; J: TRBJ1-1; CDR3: CASSPLQTHEAFF
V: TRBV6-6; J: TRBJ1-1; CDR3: CATRDRGGLGEAFF
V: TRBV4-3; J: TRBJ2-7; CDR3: CASSQGSWGTGASSYEQYF
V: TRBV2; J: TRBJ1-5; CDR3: CASKEDVASNQPQHF
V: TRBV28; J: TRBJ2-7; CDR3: CASSPRGGLGEQYF
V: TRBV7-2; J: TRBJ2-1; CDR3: CASSLDGGPGNEQFF
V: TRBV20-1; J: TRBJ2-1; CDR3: CSARNAGKNNEQFF
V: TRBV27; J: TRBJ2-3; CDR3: CASSLWGGKDTQYF
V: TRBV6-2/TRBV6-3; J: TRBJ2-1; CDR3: CASSWTGGYEQFF
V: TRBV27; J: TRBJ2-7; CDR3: CASSSDRGWLHEQYF
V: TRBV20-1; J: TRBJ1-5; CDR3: CSARSTGPQPQHF
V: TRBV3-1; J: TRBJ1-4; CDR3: CASSLKDGGRDEKLFF
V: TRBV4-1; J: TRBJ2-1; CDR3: CASSQVVAGGSYNEQFF
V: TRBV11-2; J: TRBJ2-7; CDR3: CASSLDRGYPYEQYF
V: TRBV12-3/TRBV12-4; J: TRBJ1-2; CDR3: CASSLDSVYGYTF
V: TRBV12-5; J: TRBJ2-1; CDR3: CASGLGLAGDNEQFF
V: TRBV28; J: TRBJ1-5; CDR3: CASNNQPQHF
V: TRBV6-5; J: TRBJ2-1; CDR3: CASSDLYNEQFF
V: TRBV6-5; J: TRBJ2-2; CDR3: CASMSTSGENTGELFF
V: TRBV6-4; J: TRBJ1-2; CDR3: CASSESGGGGYTF
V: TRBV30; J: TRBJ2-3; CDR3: CASGGGPSVDTQYF
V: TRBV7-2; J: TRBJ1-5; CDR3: CASSYRVGPQHF
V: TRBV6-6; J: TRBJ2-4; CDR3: CASSYEGGPRERYF
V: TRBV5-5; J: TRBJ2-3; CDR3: CASSWGGQGSNTQYF
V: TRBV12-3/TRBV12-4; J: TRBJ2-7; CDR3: CASSPSLSRSSYEQYF
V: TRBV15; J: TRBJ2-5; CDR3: CATSNRGLETQYF
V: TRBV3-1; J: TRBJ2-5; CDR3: CASSPGRQATGETQYF
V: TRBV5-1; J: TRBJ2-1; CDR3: CASSRGTSGGAGLHNEQFF
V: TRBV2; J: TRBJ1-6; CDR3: CASTPGIRSPLHF
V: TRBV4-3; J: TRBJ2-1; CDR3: CASSQATSRGNNEQFF
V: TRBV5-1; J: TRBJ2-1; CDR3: CASSHQGGSENEQFF
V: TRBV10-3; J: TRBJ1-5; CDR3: CAISETGQGNQPQHF
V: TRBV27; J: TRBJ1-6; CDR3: CASSGLLGSPLHF
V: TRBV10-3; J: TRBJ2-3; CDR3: CAISETELLNLQYF
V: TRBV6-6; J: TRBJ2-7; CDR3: CASRTKGSAYEQYF
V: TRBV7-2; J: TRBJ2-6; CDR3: CASSLGWRQLFSGANVLTF